This entry lists 10 T cell receptor beta chains sequenced from one sample in a study of tumour-infiltrating T cells in Burkitt lymphoma. TCRdb's copy holds only in-frame clones and misses some; the assay was immunoSEQ multiplex PCR. The sample has a few thousand clones, 13% to 15% seen once. Material for sequencing was tumor tissue. The receptor source for this set is a human donor with Burkitt lymphoma.

This clone was picked up a small number of times. The chain has TRBV19 and TRBJ1-5; D not certain. The CDR3 has 12 amino acids. The germline gives CDR1 LNHDA, CDR2 SQIVND (reference sequence). With 6 bases removed from V and 7 bases from J, the gap between germline ends came to 10 bases. The CDR3 DNA reads as TGTGCCAGTAGGGGCGGCGGCCAGCCCCAGCATTTT. Translated, it gives CASRGGGQPQHF.

V is TRBV7-8 and J is TRBJ2-5; 9 bases are a match to TRBD2. Germline lookup yields CDR1 SGHVS and CDR2 FQNEAQ. The ends lost 6 bases at V and 5 bases at J; junction bases unmatched: 10. The CDR3 runs to 15 residues. CDR3 in amino acids: CASRTIAGVSETQYF. CDR3 sequence (DNA): TGTGCCAGCAGAACCATAGCGGGAGTGTCGGAGACCCAGTACTTC.

As for this clone: This sample includes further DNA sequences coding for the same CDR3. In DNA, the CDR3 is TGTGCCAGCAGCGGAAGTGGGCGGAACACTGAAGCTTTCTTT. Amino acid sequence: CASSGSGRNTEAFF. The chain recombines TRBV9 with TRBJ1-1; D remains ambiguous. From germline, CDR1 is SGDLS and CDR2 YYNGEE. The CDR3 runs to 14 residues. V lost 3 bases and J lost 1, with 10 bases in between.

This chain links TRBV29-1 with TRBJ2-3; 9 positions match TRBD1. CDR1 and CDR2 (germline): SQVTM, ANQGSEA. The J segment lost 3 bases and the V segment lost 6 bases, leaving 4 bases of the junction unmatched. The CDR3 consists of 13 residues. This chain's CDR3 is CSVAGTGTDTQYF. CDR3 nucleotides: TGCAGCGTCGCCGGGACAGGGACAGATACGCAGTATTTT.

In this sample, this clone turned up a few times. Other DNA sequences in the sample encode the same CDR3. The chain has TRBV6-1 and TRBJ2-7, with a possible D match to TRBD1 (5 bases). Looked up from germline, CDR1 is MNHNS and CDR2 is SASEGT. The CDR3 spans 15 residues. The V end was cut by 0 bases, the J end by 7 bases, with 16 bases between. The DNA of the CDR3 is TGTGCCAGCAGTGAAGCGCTTCGTGTGGGGCTTGAGCAGTACTTC. The encoded protein is CASSEALRVGLEQYF.

The chain recombines TRBV18 with TRBJ2-5, with D unresolved. The germline CDR1 and CDR2 sequences are KGHSH and LQKENI. Trimming shortened V by 3 bases and J by 0 bases, and 5 bases separated the two germline ends. This CDR3 comprises 13 residues. The CDR3 DNA follows: TGTGCCAGCTCACCGTACGACCAAGAGACCCAGTACTTC. Translating gives CASSPYDQETQYF.

The gene calls are TRBV14 and TRBJ2-6; D remains unclear. This CDR3 has 13 residues. The germline CDR1 and CDR2 sequences are SGHDN and FVKESK. Trimming removed 6 bases at V and 0 bases at J, with 3 bases between. CDR3 sequence reads: CASRVSGANVLTF. The CDR3 coding sequence is TGTGCCAGCAGGGTCTCTGGGGCCAACGTCCTGACTTTC. The full variable domain, rest sourced from reference TRBV14 and TRBJ2-6, is EAGVTQFPSHSVIEKGQTVTLRCDPISGHDNLYWYRRVMGKEIKFLLHFVKESKQDESGMPNNRFLAERTGGTYSTLKVQPAELEDSGVYFCASRVSGANVLTFGAGSRLTVL.

This clone occurred a few times. The rearrangement joins TRBV4-2 to TRBJ2-3; 12 nucleotides agree with TRBD2. With V trimmed by 0 bases and J by 1 base, 8 bases remained unmatched. Looked up from germline, CDR1 is LGHNA and CDR2 is YNFKEQ. This CDR3 comprises 19 residues. CDR3 bases: TGTGCCAGCAGCCAAGAACTAGCGGGAGGCCGGGGTGGCACAGATACGCAGTATTTT. Translating it yields CASSQELAGGRGGTDTQYF.

The chain employs TRBV19 and TRBJ1-1; D is unresolved. Trimming took off 5 bases at V and 7 bases at J, with 14 bases between the two ends. The length of the CDR3 is 13 residues. CDR1 is LNHDA, CDR2 SQIVND, per germline (reference sequence). CDR3 in DNA: TGTGCCAGTAGTCGCACCCAAAAGGATGAAGCTTTCTTT. As protein: CASSRTQKDEAFF.

There are a few counts of this clone. The rearrangement links TRBV29-1 to TRBJ1-1; 7 bases match TRBD1. J was trimmed by 5 bases and V by 7 bases; bases with no gene match: 4. The CDR3 has 11 residues. Germline values: CDR1 SQVTM, CDR2 ANQGSEA. As DNA, the CDR3 is TGCAGCGGATACAGGGGTACTGAAGCTTTCTTT. Translated, it gives CSGYRGTEAFF. Together with reference TRBV29-1 and TRBJ1-1, the CDR3 gives the full variable domain: SAVISQKPSRDICQRGTSLTIQCQVDSQVTMMFWYRQQPGQSLTLIATANQGSEATYESGFVIDKFPISRPNLTFSTLTVSNMSPEDSSIYLCSGYRGTEAFFGQGTRLTVV.